What follows describes a single T cell receptor beta chain. Its antigen is as yet unknown. TCRdb's copy holds only in-frame clones and misses some; the assay was immunoSEQ multiplex PCR. The sample records tens of thousands of clones, roughly 90% being singletons. As to time point: cycle 4 day 1 (C4D1), after 6 weeks of nivolumab. Every patient was affected by relapse after autologous stem cell transplantation, while exposure to brentuximab vedotin was not uniform. The V gene lost 0 bases and the J gene lost 3 bases, with 9 bases spanning the gap. The CDR3 sequence is 14 residues long. This sample is part of a study of PD-1 blockade in classical Hodgkin lymphoma. General observations from the study: Healthy donors were reported to have higher baseline TCR diversity than newly diagnosed patients.

Sequences were derived from peripheral blood mononuclear cells (PBMCs), sampled before the fourth cycle of nivolumab. The chain combines TRBV23-1 with TRBJ2-7; no reliable D call. TRBV23-1 is an open reading frame, and its role is uncertain. This TCR was recovered from a human donor with classical Hodgkin lymphoma. The CDR3 loop is CASSQSKHSYEQYF. CDR3 bases: TGCGCCAGCAGTCAATCGAAACACAGCTACGAGCAGTACTTC.